The 20 T cell receptor beta chains below were found in one sample sequenced in a study of blood T cell repertoires in COVID-19. Clones were sequenced by immunoSEQ multiplex PCR, and TCRdb holds only the in-frame ones, with some missing. The sample shows approximately 400,000 clones, roughly 86% of them seen only once. The sequencing input was peripheral blood. These TCRs come from a human donor with acute or convalescent COVID-19. The donor label of this sample is uncertain.

This clone showed up just a few times. The V gene is TRBV5-4, the J gene TRBJ2-5; 8 bases line up with TRBD1. V trimming: 3 bases; J trimming: 6 bases; junction bases outside the gene matches: 10. The CDR3 is 15 amino acids. Germline V gives CDR1 SGHNT, CDR2 YYREEE (reference sequence). CDR3 sequence (DNA): TGTGCCAGCAGCTCACACAGGGGGATGGGACAGACCCAGTACTTC. Its protein product is CASSSHRGMGQTQYF. Full variable domain (missing parts from reference TRBV5-4 and TRBJ2-5): ETGVTQSPTHLIKTRGQQVTLRCSSQSGHNTVSWYQQALGQGPQFIFQYYREEENGRGNFPPRFSGLQFPNYSSELNVNALELDDSALYLCASSSHRGMGQTQYFGPGTRLLVL.

J is TRBJ1-6 and V is TRBV15; unclear D gene. The CDR3 runs to 13 residues. Germline CDR1 is LNHNV and CDR2 is YYDKDF (reference sequence). V was trimmed by 0 bases and J by 10 bases, leaving 7 bases between them. The CDR3, as DNA: TGTGCCACCAGCAGAGATTTGGGCTCACCCCTCCACTTT. Translated: CATSRDLGSPLHF.

The chain carries TRBV6-6 and TRBJ2-2; 11 positions match TRBD1. Germline values: CDR1 MNHNY, CDR2 SVGAGI (reference sequence). With V trimmed by 4 bases and J by 3 bases, 1 base remained unmatched. The CDR3 consists of 15 residues. CDR3 bases: TGTGCCAGCAGTTGGGGACAGGGGGACACCGGGGAGCTGTTTTTT. Amino acid sequence: CASSWGQGDTGELFF.

The sample holds one count of this clone. The genes are TRBV28 and TRBJ2-3; 9 positions match TRBD2. CDR3 length equals 14 residues. Per the germline V gene, CDR1 is MDHEN and CDR2 is SYDVKM. Unmatched junction bases numbered 2, after V lost 5 bases and J lost 2 bases. CDR3 residues: CASSLAGPTDTQYF. The CDR3 DNA sequence: TGTGCCAGCAGTCTAGCGGGGCCCACAGATACGCAGTATTTT.

The chain uses TRBV3-1 (or the pseudogene TRBV3-2) and TRBJ1-2; 8 positions agree with TRBD1. In germline, CDR1 is LGHDT, CDR2 YNNKEL (reference sequence). Trimming cost V 4 bases and J 4 bases; bases outside gene matches: 8. CDR3 length equals 15 residues. The CDR3 protein is CASSRSDRGSYGYTF. The DNA of the CDR3 is TGTGCCAGCAGCCGGTCAGACAGGGGATCCTATGGCTACACCTTC.

The chain employs TRBV6-1 and TRBJ2-2; D remains unclear. Germline V lookup: CDR1 MNHNS, CDR2 SASEGT. V was cut by 3 bases and J by 6 bases, with 8 bases left in between. The CDR3 runs to 13 residues. The CDR3 DNA reads TGTGCCAGCAGTGAGATAGCTGCCGGGGAGCTGTTTTTT. Protein product: CASSEIAAGELFF.

The rearrangement joins TRBV7-6 to TRBJ2-1; TRBD2 matches at 10 bases. CDR1 is SGHVS, CDR2 FNYEAQ, per germline. V shed 5 bases and J 6 bases; nucleotides not matched to a gene: 7. CDR3 size: 15 residues. The CDR3 DNA follows: TGTGCCAGCAGCCCAGACCTAGCGGGAGTCAATGAGCAGTTCTTC. This gives the protein CASSPDLAGVNEQFF.

J is TRBJ2-6 and V is TRBV6-5; D gene ambiguous. This CDR3 has 15 amino acids. Germline CDR1 and CDR2: MNHEY and SVGAGI. Trimming left V 5 bases short and J 2 bases short, with 10 bases between. The CDR3 spells CASSKSSTGANVLTF. The CDR3 bases are TGTGCCAGCAGTAAGTCCTCTACTGGGGCCAACGTCCTGACTTTC.

The CDR3 region has the DNA TGTGCCAGCAGCTTATTAGCCGGGTTAGAGCAGTACTTC. Its protein product is CASSLLAGLEQYF. The chain is built from TRBV7-9 and TRBJ2-7; D remains ambiguous. Trimming left V 2 bases short and J 7 bases short, with 12 bases between. This CDR3 spans 13 amino acids. Germline CDR1 SEHNR, CDR2 FQNEAQ (reference sequence).

This clone was counted a few times. The chain employs TRBV5-1 and TRBJ1-2; 8 bases are a match to TRBD1. The CDR3 runs 14 residues. Germline V gene lookup returns CDR1 SGHRS and CDR2 YFSETQ. The ends lost 3 bases at V and 0 bases at J; junction bases unmatched: 1. As DNA, the CDR3 is TGCGCCAGCAGCTCGGACAGGGCTAACTATGGCTACACCTTC. Its protein product is CASSSDRANYGYTF.

The sample holds one count of this clone. The identical CDR3 is also encoded by other nucleotide sequences in the sample. The CDR3 DNA is TGTGCCAGCAGCCTGGGGGGGTATAGCAATCAGCCCCAGCATTTT. Protein: CASSLGGYSNQPQHF. The chain combines TRBV7-9 with TRBJ1-5; perhaps TRBD1 as D (5 bases). Trimming stripped 5 bases from V and 0 bases from J, with 11 bases between. Germline-derived CDR1 and CDR2 are SEHNR and FQNEAQ (reference sequence). The CDR3 spans 15 residues.

This chain uses TRBV16 with TRBJ2-1, with 13 bases that match TRBD2. Looked up from germline, CDR1 is KGHSY and CDR2 is FQNENV. This CDR3 is 16 amino acids long. With V trimmed by 4 bases and J by 4 bases, 4 bases remained unmatched. As DNA, the CDR3 is TGTGCCAGCAGCCTGGGACTAGCGGGGTTTTACAATGAGCAGTTCTTC. It is translated as CASSLGLAGFYNEQFF.

The chain recombines TRBV28 with TRBJ1-4; 11 bases map to TRBD1. The CDR3 has 17 amino acids. Unmatched junction bases numbered 10, after V lost 2 bases and J lost 8 bases. CDR1 is MDHEN and CDR2 is SYDVKM in the germline V gene. CDR3 DNA: TGTGCCAGCAGTTTAGCGCTTGGGACAGGGGGTCGGGAAAAACTGTTTTTT. This encodes CASSLALGTGGREKLFF.

Written as DNA, the CDR3 is TGTGCCAGCAGCCAGGGGCAGATGAATTCACCCCTCCACTTT. This translates into CASSQGQMNSPLHF. The chain employs TRBV3-1 (or the pseudogene TRBV3-2) and TRBJ1-6; tentative D call: TRBD1 (5 bases). CDR3 length equals 14 residues. V gave up 3 bases and J gave up 7 bases, with 10 bases separating them. Germline assignment: CDR1 LGHDT and CDR2 YNNKEL (reference sequence).

The chain couples TRBV2 to TRBJ1-2; D is unresolved. CDR1 is SNHLY, CDR2 FYNNEI, per germline. Trimming stripped 6 bases from V and 8 bases from J, with 16 bases between. The CDR3 totals 13 residues. As DNA, the CDR3 is TGTGCCAGCAGGGGTGAGTCGGTGGGCGGCTACACCTTC. The encoded protein is CASRGESVGGYTF.

The chain has TRBV4-1 and TRBJ1-3; the D is unclear. Deletions cut 1 base from V and 2 bases from J, with 12 bases between. Germline-derived CDR1 and CDR2 are MGHRA and YSYEKL. The CDR3 totals 16 residues. The chain's CDR3 is CASSQAGVSPGNTIYF. Written as DNA, the CDR3 is TGCGCCAGCAGCCAAGCCGGGGTCTCACCTGGAAACACCATATATTTT.

The chain is built from TRBV2 and TRBJ2-6; 8 bases match TRBD1. Germline assignment: CDR1 SNHLY and CDR2 FYNNEI. V dropped 5 bases and J dropped 0; count of bases not matched to a gene: 12. The CDR3 length is 19 residues. The CDR3 spells CASSRSPGTGTSGANVLTF. The CDR3 nucleotides read TGTGCCAGCAGTAGATCCCCCGGGACAGGAACCTCTGGGGCCAACGTCCTGACTTTC.

The DNA of the CDR3 is TGTGCCAGCAGTTACTATCCTAGCGGGAGCTACAATGAGCAGTTCTTC. Protein product: CASSYYPSGSYNEQFF. The chain recombines TRBV6-5 with TRBJ2-1; 10 nucleotides line up with TRBD2. V lost 1 base and J lost 3; bases outside the gene matches: 3. The CDR3 has 16 residues. CDR1 is MNHEY and CDR2 is SVGAGI in the germline V gene.

This chain uses TRBV10-2 with TRBJ1-4; weak D call: TRBD1 (5 bases). The CDR3 spans 14 residues. The ends were cut back, 2 bases at V and 2 bases at J, with 6 bases in the middle. Germline CDR1 reads WSHSY; CDR2 reads SAAADI. The CDR3 bases are TGCGCCAGCAGTGAGCCAGGGACTAATGAAAAACTGTTTTTT. Translating it yields CASSEPGTNEKLFF.

The gene calls are TRBV19 and TRBJ1-6; 8 bases agree with TRBD1. The V and J ends lost 6 bases and 7 bases, in that order; junction bases with no gene match: 11. The length of the CDR3 is 16 residues. Germline CDR1 reads LNHDA; CDR2 reads SQIVND (reference sequence). CDR3 loop: CASSISVGQGNSPLHF. The CDR3 DNA is TGTGCCAGTAGCATCTCCGTTGGACAGGGAAATTCACCCCTCCACTTT.